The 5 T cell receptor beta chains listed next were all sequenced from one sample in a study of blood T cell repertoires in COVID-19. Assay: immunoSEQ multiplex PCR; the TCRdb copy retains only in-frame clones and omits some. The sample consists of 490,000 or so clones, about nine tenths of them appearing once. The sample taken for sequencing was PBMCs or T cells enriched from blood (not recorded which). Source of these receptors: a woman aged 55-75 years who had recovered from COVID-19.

DNA for the CDR3: TGCGCCAGCAGCTTGAACCTGGGCCTGAACACTGAAGCTTTCTTT. Translated: CASSLNLGLNTEAFF. This chain uses TRBV5-1 with TRBJ1-1; D gene uncertain. Germline V gene lookup returns CDR1 SGHRS and CDR2 YFSETQ. The V and J ends lost 1 base and 0 bases respectively, with 10 bases between them. The CDR3 extends over 15 amino acids.

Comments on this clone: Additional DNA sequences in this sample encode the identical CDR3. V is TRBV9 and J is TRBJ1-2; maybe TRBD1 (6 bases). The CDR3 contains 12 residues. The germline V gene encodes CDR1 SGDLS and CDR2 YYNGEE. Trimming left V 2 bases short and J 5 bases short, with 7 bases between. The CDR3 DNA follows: TGTGCCAGCAGCGTTCAGGGGTATGGCTACACCTTC. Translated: CASSVQGYGYTF.

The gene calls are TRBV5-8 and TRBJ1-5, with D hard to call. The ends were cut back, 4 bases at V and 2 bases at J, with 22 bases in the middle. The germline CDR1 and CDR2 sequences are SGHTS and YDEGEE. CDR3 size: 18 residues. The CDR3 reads CASSAPGNLIWGNQPQHF. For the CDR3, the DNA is TGTGCCAGCAGCGCCCCCGGGAACCTTATATGGGGCAATCAGCCCCAGCATTTT.

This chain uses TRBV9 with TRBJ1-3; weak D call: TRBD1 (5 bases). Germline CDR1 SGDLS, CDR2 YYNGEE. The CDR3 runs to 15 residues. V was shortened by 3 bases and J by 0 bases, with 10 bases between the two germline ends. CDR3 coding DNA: TGTGCCAGCAGCGGGGGCTTGAGCTCTGGAAACACCATATATTTT. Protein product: CASSGGLSSGNTIYF.

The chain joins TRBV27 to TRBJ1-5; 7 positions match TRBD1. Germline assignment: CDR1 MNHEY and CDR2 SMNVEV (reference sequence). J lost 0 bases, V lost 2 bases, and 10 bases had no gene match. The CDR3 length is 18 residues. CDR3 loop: CASSLPGTATYSNQPQHF. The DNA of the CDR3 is TGTGCCAGCAGTTTACCCGGGACAGCGACTTATAGCAATCAGCCCCAGCATTTT.